These 25 T cell receptor beta chains share one sample of origin, sequenced in a study of cytomegalovirus exposure and HLA in healthy donors. Researchers ran the PCR with 60 Vbeta and 13 Jbeta primers. Sequencing was performed with immunoSEQ multiplex PCR; in TCRdb, only in-frame clones are kept and a portion is missing. The table lists about 180,000 clones, 75% to 85% of them singletons. Specimen: PBMCs. Receptor source: a woman in her twenties or thirties in good health and CMV-seronegative.

J is TRBJ2-5 and V is TRBV6-5; TRBD1 matches at 8 bases. Germline V gene data show CDR1 as MNHEY and CDR2 as SVGAGI. V trimming: 5 bases; J trimming: 4 bases; junction bases outside the gene matches: 6. This CDR3 region has 14 residues. The CDR3 DNA reads as TGTGCCAGCAGTCACAACAGGGGGGCAGAGACCCAGTACTTC. Protein: CASSHNRGAETQYF.

This clone was counted between two and nine times. The CDR3 loop reads CASSFVSGFIGYTF. CDR3 DNA sequence: TGTGCCAGCAGTTTCGTGTCAGGGTTTATTGGCTACACCTTC. V usage is TRBV28 and J usage is TRBJ1-2, with D possibly TRBD1 on 5 matching bases. Deletions cut 3 bases from V and 7 bases from J, with 15 bases between. The CDR3 extends over 14 amino acids. Per germline, CDR1 MDHEN and CDR2 SYDVKM.

This clone has more than one count but fewer than ten. V gene TRBV11-2 combines with J gene TRBJ1-2; D remains unclear. Trimming took off 6 bases at V and 4 bases at J, with 15 bases between the two ends. There are 14 residues in the CDR3. CDR1 is SGHAT and CDR2 is FQNNGV in the germline V gene. The CDR3: CASRPIRDSYGYTF. CDR3 nucleotides: TGTGCCAGCAGACCGATCCGGGATAGCTATGGCTACACCTTC. Filled out from reference TRBV11-2 and TRBJ1-2, the complete variable domain reads EAGVAQSPRYKIIEKRQSVAFWCNPISGHATLYWYQQILGQGPKLLIQFQNNGVVDDSQLPKDRFSAERLKGVDSTLKIQPAKLEDSAVYLCASRPIRDSYGYTFGSGTRLTVV.

Turning to this clone: One junction end does not reproduce the germline sequence, and a read error may be involved. This rearrangement joins TRBV7-9 to TRBJ2-3; D might be TRBD1 (6 bases). Germline CDR1 is SEHNR and CDR2 is FQNEAQ (reference sequence). This CDR3 is 15 amino acids long. The CDR3 DNA is TGTTCCAGCAGCTGGACTGCAGGGGTCACAGATACGCAGTATTTT. Translating gives CSSSWTAGVTDTQYF. The full variable domain, in which reference TRBV7-9 and TRBJ2-3 provide the parts outside the CDR3, is DTGVSQNPRHKITKRGQNVTFRCDPISEHNRLYWYRQTLGQGPEFLTYFQNEAQLEKSRLLSDRFSAERPKGSFSTLEIQRTEQGDSAMYLCSSSWTAGVTDTQYFGPGTRLTVL.

Only one count was recorded for this clone. The chain uses TRBV28 and TRBJ1-2; D remains unclear. Germline CDR1 is MDHEN and CDR2 is SYDVKM. The ends were cut back, 8 bases at V and 2 bases at J, with 9 bases in the middle. The CDR3 is 12 residues long. CDR3 in DNA: TGTGCCAGCGAATTACGGAACTATGGCTACACCTTC. The encoded protein is CASELRNYGYTF.

The gene calls are TRBV28 and TRBJ1-1; TRBD1 aligns across 9 bases. The CDR3 loop spans 17 amino acids. V dropped 7 bases and J dropped 0; count of bases not matched to a gene: 12. Germline loops: CDR1 MDHEN, CDR2 SYDVKM. In DNA form, the CDR3 reads TGTGCCAGCAACTCCCTTTGGACAGGGGCCTTGAACACTGAAGCTTTCTTT. This encodes CASNSLWTGALNTEAFF.

The chain couples TRBV5-1 to TRBJ2-3; TRBD2 is a possible D gene (6 bases). V lost 0 bases and J 3 bases, leaving 11 bases between the germline ends. Germline V lookup: CDR1 SGHRS, CDR2 YFSETQ. The CDR3 has 15 amino acids. DNA for the CDR3: TGCGCCAGCAGCTTGGGACTAGGAGCGACAGATACGCAGTATTTT. Its translation is CASSLGLGATDTQYF.

This sequence joins TRBV4-3 and TRBJ2-7; 7 bases align to TRBD2. With V trimmed by 1 base and J by 6 bases, 6 bases remained unmatched. Looked up from germline, CDR1 is LGHNA and CDR2 is YSLEER. This CDR3 has 14 amino acids. The CDR3 is CASSQVGLAGEQYF. The DNA of the CDR3 is TGCGCCAGCAGCCAAGTTGGGTTAGCGGGCGAGCAGTACTTC.

V is TRBV5-1 and J is TRBJ2-1, with D maybe TRBD1 (7 bases). The CDR3 spans 15 residues. V dropped 0 bases and J dropped 8 bases, with 15 bases sitting between them. In germline, CDR1 is SGHRS, CDR2 YFSETQ. CDR3 amino acids: CASSLEGQGGDEQFF. The CDR3 bases are TGCGCCAGCAGCTTGGAGGGTCAGGGGGGCGATGAGCAGTTCTTC.

The chain employs TRBV27 and TRBJ2-7, with D perhaps TRBD2 (5 bases). Germline-derived CDR1 and CDR2 are MNHEY and SMNVEV (reference sequence). This CDR3 contains 16 residues. Trimming cost V 6 bases and J 2 bases, with 20 bases left between them. As DNA, the CDR3 is TGTGCCAGCAGCCTTGGGCCCTCAAGCGGACCCTACGAGCAGTACTTC. It specifies CASSLGPSSGPYEQYF.

This clone was picked up a small number of times. The V call is TRBV28, the J call TRBJ2-3; 9 nucleotides agree with TRBD1. V shed 6 bases and J 5 bases; nucleotides not matched to a gene: 9. The CDR3 length is 15 residues. Germline V lookup: CDR1 MDHEN, CDR2 SYDVKM. DNA of the CDR3: TGTGCCAGCAGGTCAGGACAGGGGTTGGTAGATACGCAGTATTTT. This gives the protein CASRSGQGLVDTQYF.

The chain uses TRBV18 and TRBJ1-2, with a possible D match to TRBD1 (6 bases). The CDR3 extends over 13 amino acids. Germline V CDR1 and CDR2: KGHSH, LQKENI. V lost 3 bases to trimming and J lost 8 bases, with 13 bases between them. In nucleotides, the CDR3 is TGTGCCAGCTCACCTTCAGGGGACGGAGGCTACACCTTC. Translating it yields CASSPSGDGGYTF. Variable domain in full (rest from reference TRBV18 and TRBJ1-2): NAGVMQNPRHLVRRRGQEARLRCSPMKGHSHVYWYRQLPEEGLKFMVYLQKENIIDESGMPKERFSAEFPKEGPSILRIQQVVRGDSAAYFCASSPSGDGGYTFGSGTRLTVV.

This rearrangement joins TRBV19 to TRBJ2-5; 7 bases match TRBD2. CDR1 and CDR2 (germline): LNHDA, SQIVND (reference sequence). The V segment lost 1 base and the J segment 4 bases; nucleotides outside the gene matches: 9. The CDR3 covers 16 residues. Here the CDR3 reads CASSIASRVAGETQYF. The CDR3 bases are TGTGCCAGTAGTATAGCCTCCCGGGTAGCGGGAGAGACCCAGTACTTC.

The chain carries TRBV25-1 and TRBJ2-1; 7 bases are a match to TRBD1. This CDR3 has 14 residues. The trim removed 6 bases at V and 0 bases at J, leaving 2 bases unmatched. Germline assignment: CDR1 MGHDK and CDR2 SYGVNS. CDR3 loop: CASRGTDSYNEQFF. The CDR3 coding sequence is TGTGCCAGCAGGGGGACAGACTCCTACAATGAGCAGTTCTTC.

In this sample, this clone turned up once. The junction and the germline gene differ at one end; a read error may be behind it. The genes are TRBV7-2 and TRBJ2-3; 12 bases line up with TRBD2. Germline V gene lookup returns CDR1 SGHTA and CDR2 FQGNSA. The CDR3 has 18 residues. CDR3 sequence: CASSYSLAGGVSTDRQYF. The CDR3 nucleotides read TGTGCCAGCAGCTACTCACTAGCGGGAGGAGTCAGCACAGATAGGCAGTATTTT.

This rearrangement joins TRBV10-3 to TRBJ2-5; 8 positions agree with TRBD2. The CDR3 runs 18 residues. The germline V gene has CDR1 ENHRY and CDR2 SYGVKD. J was trimmed by 2 bases and V by 4 bases; bases with no gene match: 15. In nucleotides, the CDR3 is TGTGCCATCAGTGCGTCGCTAGCGGGCTCCCACCCACAAGAGACCCAGTACTTC. Translation: CAISASLAGSHPQETQYF.

This clone was detected only once. The CDR3 nucleotides read TGTGCCAGCAGCCCATGGGCCCGGAGGTCAACTAATGAAAAACTGTTTTTT. This codes for CASSPWARRSTNEKLFF. The chain combines TRBV11-2 with TRBJ1-4; no clear D. The germline V gene has CDR1 SGHAT and CDR2 FQNNGV. V was cut by 5 bases and J by 0 bases, with 16 bases left in between. The CDR3 contains 17 residues.

This chain connects TRBV5-1 to TRBJ2-1, with 11 bases that match TRBD2. The CDR3 runs to 16 residues. The V segment lost 2 bases and the J segment 7 bases; nucleotides outside the gene matches: 8. Germline-derived CDR1 and CDR2 are SGHRS and YFSETQ. The CDR3 spells CASSFLSGGAGNEQFF. DNA of the CDR3: TGCGCCAGCAGCTTCCTTAGCGGGGGGGCTGGAAATGAGCAGTTCTTC. Drawing the rest from reference TRBV5-1 and TRBJ2-1, the complete variable domain is KAGVTQTPRYLIKTRGQQVTLSCSPISGHRSVSWYQQTPGQGLQFLFEYFSETQRNKGNFPGRFSGRQFSNSRSEMNVSTLELGDSALYLCASSFLSGGAGNEQFFGPGTRLTVL.

This chain joins TRBV6-6 and TRBJ2-7; TRBD2 is a possible D gene (5 bases). Germline-derived CDR1 and CDR2 are MNHNY and SVGAGI (reference sequence). This CDR3 region has 15 residues. V lost 5 bases and J 6 bases, leaving 20 bases between the germline ends. The CDR3 DNA reads as TGTGCCAGCAGTCCCCTGGCGGGCGTGCGGTCCGAGCAGTACTTC. Encoded protein: CASSPLAGVRSEQYF.

This rearrangement joins TRBV4-1 to TRBJ2-2, with no clear D. The CDR3 has 13 residues. Trimming took 4 bases from V and 3 from J, leaving 6 bases between them. Germline CDR1 MGHRA, CDR2 YSYEKL. CDR3 region: CASSPQYTGELFF. DNA of the CDR3: TGCGCCAGCAGCCCCCAGTACACCGGGGAGCTGTTTTTT.

This clone was found a few times. The chain uses TRBV5-6 and TRBJ1-5; tentatively, D is TRBD1 (5 bases). CDR1 and CDR2 (germline): SGHDT, YYEEEE. The V end was cut by 2 bases, the J end by 6 bases, with 18 bases between. The CDR3 consists of 16 residues. DNA of the CDR3: TGTGCCAGCAGCTTCGGCACAGGCGGGGGTGGTCAGCCCCAGCATTTT. Its protein is CASSFGTGGGGQPQHF.

This rearrangement joins TRBV7-2 to TRBJ1-2; D not resolved. The CDR3 totals 14 residues. From germline, CDR1 is SGHTA and CDR2 FQGNSA. Between the trimmed V and J ends, which lost 0 bases and 3 bases, there was a span of 8 bases. Here the CDR3 reads CASSLAHGDYGYTF. The DNA for the CDR3 is TGTGCCAGCAGCTTAGCTCACGGGGACTATGGCTACACCTTC.

CDR3 in DNA: TGTGCCTGGTCCTCGGGACTAGCGGACACAGATACGCAGTATTTT. Translating it yields CAWSSGLADTDTQYF. The chain links TRBV30 to TRBJ2-3; 11 nucleotides agree with TRBD2. Germline CDR1 GTSNPN, CDR2 SVGIG (reference sequence). Trimming at V came to 5 bases and at J to 2 bases, leaving 6 bases not matched to a gene. The CDR3 spans 15 residues.

The chain uses TRBV11-1 and TRBJ2-3, with TRBD1 as a possible D gene (6 bases). Trimming removed 5 bases from V and 1 base from J, with 13 bases in between. This CDR3 contains 15 residues. Germline loops: CDR1 SGHAT, CDR2 FQDESV (reference sequence). The CDR3 reads CASSQRTVGTDTQYF. CDR3 nucleotides: TGTGCCAGCAGCCAACGGACAGTTGGCACAGATACGCAGTATTTT.

This clone was seen a single time. In DNA, the CDR3 is TGTGCCAGCAGCTCAAGACTAGCGGGAGGGGATTCGCTAAAAAACATTCAGTACTTC. Its translation: CASSSRLAGGDSLKNIQYF. This chain links TRBV5-5 with TRBJ2-4; TRBD2 matches at 14 bases. J gave up 4 bases and V 3 bases, and 12 bases lay outside the gene matches. Germline V gene data show CDR1 as SGHKS and CDR2 as YYEKEE (reference sequence). The CDR3 covers 19 residues.